This entry lists 14 T cell receptor beta chains sequenced from one sample in a study of cytomegalovirus exposure and HLA in healthy donors. It was with 60 Vbeta and 13 Jbeta primers that the PCR ran. The protocol was immunoSEQ multiplex PCR, while the TCRdb copy is restricted to in-frame clones and leaves out a portion. The sample records approximately 130,000 clones, more than 80% being singletons. Sequences were obtained from PBMCs. The receptors here all came from a woman under 40 in good health and CMV-seropositive.

J is TRBJ2-4 and V is TRBV9; a weak D match, TRBD2 (6 bases). Trimming took 3 bases from V and 0 from J, leaving 7 bases between them. CDR1 is SGDLS and CDR2 is YYNGEE in the germline V gene. CDR3 length equals 14 residues. CDR3 sequence reads: CASSAGGAKNIQYF. The CDR3 coding sequence is TGTGCCAGCAGCGCCGGGGGAGCCAAAAACATTCAGTACTTC. Looking up the rest from reference TRBV9 and TRBJ2-4 gives the full variable domain: DSGVTQTPKHLITATGQRVTLRCSPRSGDLSVYWYQQSLDQGLQFLIQYYNGEERAKGNILERFSAQQFPDLHSELNLSSLELGDSALYFCASSAGGAKNIQYFGAGTRLSVL.

This sequence joins TRBV5-1 and TRBJ2-7; 7 bases fit TRBD2. CDR3 length: 11 residues. The germline gives CDR1 SGHRS, CDR2 YFSETQ. V lost 5 bases to trimming and J lost 6 bases; unmatched junction nucleotides: 2. The CDR3 DNA sequence: TGCGCCAGCAGGGGGGAGGGCGAGCAGTACTTC. Amino acids: CASRGEGEQYF.

This clone was observed a handful of times. This chain uses TRBV2 with TRBJ2-2; 9 nucleotides align to TRBD2. The CDR3 has 17 residues. CDR1 and CDR2 (germline): SNHLY, FYNNEI. Trimming took 10 bases from V and 1 from J; bases not matched to a gene: 13. The CDR3 bases are TGTGCCAACAGGCCAGAGGCGGGGGGGCGGAACACCGGGGAGCTGTTTTTT. Its translation: CANRPEAGGRNTGELFF. Variable domain in full (rest from reference TRBV2 and TRBJ2-2): EPEVTQTPSHQVTQMGQEVILRCVPISNHLYFYWYRQILGQKVEFLVSFYNNEISEKSEIFDDQFSVERPDGSNFTLKIRSTKLEDSAMYFCANRPEAGGRNTGELFFGEGSRLTVL.

V and J are TRBV28 and TRBJ2-1; TRBD2 matches at 8 bases. V shed 8 bases and J 4 bases; nucleotides not matched to a gene: 13. Germline assignment: CDR1 MDHEN and CDR2 SYDVKM. The CDR3 has 16 residues. In DNA form, the CDR3 reads TGTGCCAGCCTCCCCATGGAGGCTAGCGGGTACAATGAGCAGTTCTTC. Translated: CASLPMEASGYNEQFF.

The rearrangement joins TRBV15 to TRBJ1-4; D gene ambiguous. CDR3 length equals 15 residues. From germline, CDR1 is LNHNV and CDR2 YYDKDF (reference sequence). Trimming removed 2 bases at V and 3 bases at J, with 10 bases between. CDR3 DNA sequence: TGTGCCACCAGCAGACCTCCCCGGGCTAATGAAAAACTGTTTTTT. Translating gives CATSRPPRANEKLFF.

V gene TRBV5-4 combines with J gene TRBJ2-3; D is possibly TRBD2 (6 bases). The CDR3 runs 15 residues. V was trimmed by 4 bases and J by 2 bases, leaving 14 bases between them. The V gene's germline CDR1 is SGHNT and CDR2 YYREEE (reference sequence). As DNA, the CDR3 is TGTGCCAGCAGCGGAAGGAGCGGGCCCACAGATACGCAGTATTTT. Its protein product is CASSGRSGPTDTQYF.

V and J are TRBV19 and TRBJ1-2; no definite D call. This CDR3 spans 14 amino acids. V lost 5 bases to trimming and J lost 6 bases, with 16 bases between them. Germline loops: CDR1 LNHDA, CDR2 SQIVND (reference sequence). The CDR3 loop reads CASSQTGFGDGYTF. CDR3 nucleotides: TGTGCCAGTAGTCAGACCGGGTTCGGAGATGGCTACACCTTC.

V usage is TRBV10-3 and J usage is TRBJ2-5; 11 bases map to TRBD2. The CDR3 has 17 residues. J was trimmed by 5 bases and V by 8 bases; bases with no gene match: 16. Germline V gene data show CDR1 as ENHRY and CDR2 as SYGVKD. The CDR3 DNA reads TGTGCCATCTCCCCCCGGGTTAGCGGGAGGGGAGGGGAGACCCAGTACTTC. Protein product: CAISPRVSGRGGETQYF.

This clone was found once. The chain joins TRBV2 to TRBJ2-1, with 13 bases fitting TRBD2. Unmatched junction bases numbered 3, after V lost 5 bases and J lost 8 bases. Germline V lookup: CDR1 SNHLY, CDR2 FYNNEI. The CDR3 is 14 residues long. CDR3 in DNA: TGTGCCAGCAGTTGGACTAGCGGGGGATATGAGCAGTTCTTC. Encoded protein: CASSWTSGGYEQFF. Using reference TRBV2 and TRBJ2-1 for the parts outside the CDR3, the full variable domain is EPEVTQTPSHQVTQMGQEVILRCVPISNHLYFYWYRQILGQKVEFLVSFYNNEISEKSEIFDDQFSVERPDGSNFTLKIRSTKLEDSAMYFCASSWTSGGYEQFFGPGTRLTVL.

This sequence joins TRBV5-8 and TRBJ2-1, with a tentative D call TRBD2 (5 bases). V was shortened by 4 bases and J by 0 bases, with 11 bases between the two germline ends. CDR3 size: 15 residues. Germline V lookup: CDR1 SGHTS, CDR2 YDEGEE. This CDR3 is CASSLGLPSYNEQFF. Written as DNA, the CDR3 is TGTGCCAGCAGCCTAGGACTGCCCTCCTACAATGAGCAGTTCTTC.

This chain uses TRBV7-2 with TRBJ2-1; D is perhaps TRBD2 (5 bases). CDR3 length: 13 amino acids. Germline V gene lookup returns CDR1 SGHTA and CDR2 FQGNSA. Between the trimmed V and J ends, which lost 4 bases and 10 bases, there was a span of 14 bases. The CDR3 here is CASSSGLLGEQFF. In DNA, the CDR3 is TGTGCCAGCAGCTCTGGACTGTTGGGCGAGCAGTTCTTC.

The CDR3 sequence is CASSPADGGGRAGSTDTQYF. The CDR3 region has the DNA TGCGCCAGCAGCCCCGCCGACGGGGGCGGGAGGGCCGGTAGCACAGATACGCAGTATTTT. V gene TRBV5-1 combines with J gene TRBJ2-3, with 9 bases lining up with TRBD2. V was pared by 4 bases and J by 0 bases, with 18 bases of the junction left unmatched. The CDR3 contains 20 residues. Germline lookup yields CDR1 SGHRS and CDR2 YFSETQ. Using reference TRBV5-1 and TRBJ2-3 for the parts outside the CDR3, the full variable domain is KAGVTQTPRYLIKTRGQQVTLSCSPISGHRSVSWYQQTPGQGLQFLFEYFSETQRNKGNFPGRFSGRQFSNSRSEMNVSTLELGDSALYLCASSPADGGGRAGSTDTQYFGPGTRLTVL.

The rearrangement links TRBV6-1 to TRBJ1-4; D possibly corresponds to TRBD1 (6 bases). V was cut by 6 bases and J by 3 bases, with 11 bases left in between. The length of the CDR3 is 14 residues. CDR1 and CDR2 from the germline V gene are MNHNS and SASEGT. The CDR3: CASSGQTANEKLFF. The CDR3 region has the DNA TGTGCCAGCAGCGGACAGACGGCTAATGAAAAACTGTTTTTT.

V gene TRBV5-5 combines with J gene TRBJ2-7; D may be TRBD1 (6 bases). Trimming took off 3 bases at V and 1 base at J, with 11 bases between the two ends. The germline V gene encodes CDR1 SGHKS and CDR2 YYEKEE (reference sequence). This CDR3 region has 14 residues. The CDR3 region is CASSSRDTSYEQYF. CDR3 coding DNA: TGTGCCAGCAGCTCTCGGGACACTTCCTACGAGCAGTACTTC.